This TCR beta chain is drawn from a study of blood T cell repertoires in COVID-19 (TCRdb year 2020). At the level of the whole study: Samples from collaborators originated in the United States, Italy and Spain and spanned both the acute and convalescent phases of COVID-19. Where HLA class I and class II types were available, the types were taken from metadata supplied by the sample provider, not from assay-based typing. The repertoires were released in a freely available public database intended as a resource for research on the immune response to SARS-CoV-2. Subjects who had been exposed to COVID-19, were actively infected with it, or had recovered from it provided the deeply sampled blood TCRbeta repertoires that made up the dataset. Samples came from the ongoing ImmuneRACE study (first 160 participants) plus 1,254 subjects from 6 global collaborators. Nearly every sample came with metadata listing a de-identified subject ID, COVID-19 status, age in years and sex. The prospective study material was composed of cDNA or gDNA derived from T cells, B-cell-depleted T cells, or PBMCs. Points the paper makes about the study in general: Clinical and demographic metadata were provided uncurated, with the amount varying by source and participant.

CDR1 and CDR2, looked up from the germline V gene (reference sequence), are LGHDT and YNNKEL. Clipping removes 5 bases from V and 4 bases from J, with 9 as the unmatched junction base count. The CDR3 spans 16 residues, from the cysteine through the phenylalanine. This entry keeps only the CDR3 DNA: 48 bases, framed from base 1. The collaborating institutions used their own protocols to collect whole blood in K2EDTA tubes. For TCRbeta analysis, collaborators shipped samples as frozen whole blood, isolated PBMCs, or DNA extracted from either of those sample types. TCRbeta CDR3 regions were amplified from genomic DNA by means of the immunoSEQ Assay, a bias-controlled multiplex PCR. As for the authors' bioinformatics: Nucleated cell counts per sample were estimated from amplification of reference gene primers within the assay. To quantify the absolute abundance of each unique TCRbeta CDR3 rearrangement, sequence reads were collapsed and filtered. For each sample, productive Simpson clonality was calculated by taking the square root of Simpson's diversity index across productive rearrangements. TCRdb took over this immuneACCESS table, retaining in-frame rearrangements with V and J assigned. Such tables are incomplete; in checked studies, under half of the missing clones stem from an unresolved V gene, and the remainder is unexplained. V and J calls and clone size follow that table, whereas D and trimming were derived from the DNA. The sample table contains around 250,000 clones; only one count was recorded for 85% to 90% of them. Around 6.5% of the sample comes from the top ten.

About this clone: Its antigen is unknown. No base quality values were provided; no much bigger clone lies one nucleotide off.

Source material: peripheral blood. The receptor was isolated from a man in his 60s with acute or convalescent COVID-19. This receptor chain uses TRBV3-1 (or the pseudogene TRBV3-2) and TRBJ2-2, with 8 bases aligning to TRBD2. The CDR3 here reads CASSVRGGLATGELFF. The DNA is as follows: TGTGCCAGCAGCGTCCGGGGGGGATTGGCCACCGGGGAGCTGTTTTTT.